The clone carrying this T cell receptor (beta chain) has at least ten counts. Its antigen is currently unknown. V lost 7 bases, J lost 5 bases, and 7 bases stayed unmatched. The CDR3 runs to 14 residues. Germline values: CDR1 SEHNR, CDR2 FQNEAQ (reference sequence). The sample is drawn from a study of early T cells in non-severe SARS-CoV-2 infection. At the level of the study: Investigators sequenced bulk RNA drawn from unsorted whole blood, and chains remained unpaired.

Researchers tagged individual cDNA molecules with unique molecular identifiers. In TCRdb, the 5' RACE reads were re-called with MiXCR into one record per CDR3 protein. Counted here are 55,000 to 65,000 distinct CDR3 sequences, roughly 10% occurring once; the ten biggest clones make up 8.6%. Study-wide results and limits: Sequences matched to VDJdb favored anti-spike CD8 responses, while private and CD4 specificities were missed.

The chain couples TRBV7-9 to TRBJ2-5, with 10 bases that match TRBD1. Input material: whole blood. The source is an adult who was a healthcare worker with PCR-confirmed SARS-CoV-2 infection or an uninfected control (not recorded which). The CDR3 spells CASTWDRGLETQYF. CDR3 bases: TGTGCCAGCACCTGGGACAGGGGTTTGGAGACCCAGTACTTC. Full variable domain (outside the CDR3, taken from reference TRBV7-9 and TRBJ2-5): DTGVSQNPRHKITKRGQNVTFRCDPISEHNRLYWYRQTLGQGPEFLTYFQNEAQLEKSRLLSDRFSAERPKGSFSTLEIQRTEQGDSAMYLCASTWDRGLETQYFGPGTRLLVL.